The 16 T cell receptor beta chains reported below all come from one sample, sequenced in a study of T cells in localized non-small cell lung cancer (dated by TCRdb to about 2020). The receptor library was made with the immunoSEQ multiplex PCR assay. TCRdb obtained this table from immuneACCESS and retained in-frame rearrangements with V and J assigned. These tables miss some clones; where compared with another copy, unresolved V genes account for less than half of the shortfall, and the remainder is unexplained. This sample is represented by under 2,000 clones; under 45% of them were singletons. About a tenth of the sample belongs to the ten largest clones. Sequenced material: lung tumor tissue, taken before any cancer treatment. These receptors all stem from a woman aged 35 to 69 with stage I lung adenocarcinoma.

By share, this clone ranks as medium-sized (0.01 to 0.1%). The chain employs TRBV9 and TRBJ2-7; no definite D call. The CDR3 is 14 residues long. V was clipped by 5 bases and J by 2 bases, with 14 bases between them. CDR1 and CDR2 (germline): SGDLS, YYNGEE. The CDR3 spells CASSATGPPYEQYF. The DNA for the CDR3 is TGTGCCAGCAGTGCGACCGGGCCCCCCTACGAGCAGTACTTC.

This clone has just a few counts. The V gene is TRBV6-8, the J gene TRBJ2-7, with 7 bases lining up with TRBD1. CDR1 and CDR2 (germline): MNHGY, SAAAGT. J lost 3 bases, V lost 6 bases, and 8 bases had no gene match. The CDR3 has 14 residues. Written as DNA, the CDR3 is TGTGCCAGCAGACCGGGACAGACATTCTACGAGCAGTACTTC. Residues: CASRPGQTFYEQYF.

The chain employs TRBV4-1 and TRBJ2-7, with 7 bases lining up with TRBD1. With V trimmed by 4 bases and J by 4 bases, 4 bases remained unmatched. The CDR3 consists of 13 residues. Germline V gene lookup returns CDR1 MGHRA and CDR2 YSYEKL. The CDR3 sequence: CASSRDSKYEQYF. CDR3 sequence (DNA): TGCGCCAGCAGCCGGGACAGCAAATACGAGCAGTACTTC.

By frequency in the sample, this clone is hyperexpanded. The V gene is TRBV11-3, the J gene TRBJ2-4; D possibly matches TRBD1 or TRBD2 (5 bases each). The CDR3 is 17 amino acids. The germline gives CDR1 SGHNT, CDR2 YENEEA. The V and J ends lost 1 base and 7 bases respectively, with 20 bases between them. The CDR3 nucleotides are TGTGCCAGCAGCTTAGGGGCAGGGACGGGCGACGGGAACATTCAGTACTTC. Its protein product is CASSLGAGTGDGNIQYF.

This clone qualifies as medium-sized (0.01 to 0.1%). The J gene is TRBJ1-4, the V gene TRBV11-3; TRBD1 matches 8 bases. J was trimmed by 8 bases and V by 1 base; bases with no gene match: 6. This CDR3 spans 15 amino acids. CDR1 is SGHNT, CDR2 YENEEA, per germline. The CDR3 nucleotides read TGTGCCAGCAGCTTAGGCGACAGGGGAGGGGAAAAACTGTTTTTT. It translates to CASSLGDRGGEKLFF.

The chain joins TRBV6-8 to TRBJ2-1, with 9 bases fitting TRBD1. V lost 0 bases to trimming and J lost 7 bases; unmatched junction nucleotides: 7. Per the germline V gene, CDR1 is MNHGY and CDR2 is SAAAGT. This CDR3 comprises 16 residues. DNA for the CDR3: TGTGCCAGCAGTTACTCTCGGACAGGGGCAAGGAATGAGCAGTTCTTC. Translating it yields CASSYSRTGARNEQFF.

The V gene is TRBV12-5, the J gene TRBJ1-3, with a weak D call TRBD1 (5 bases). CDR3 length: 17 amino acids. Germline V gives CDR1 LGHNT, CDR2 FRNRAP. V lost 1 base to trimming and J lost 4 bases, with 17 bases between them. For the CDR3, the DNA is TGTGCTAGTGGTTTGGACCAGGGCAGGGTTTACGGAAACACCATATATTTT. Protein product: CASGLDQGRVYGNTIYF.

The rearrangement joins TRBV9 to TRBJ1-4, with D hard to call. V was pared by 0 bases and J by 3 bases, with 9 bases between. Germline CDR1 is SGDLS and CDR2 is YYNGEE. CDR3 length: 15 residues. This chain's CDR3 is CASSVGRRSNEKLFF. The CDR3 DNA reads TGTGCCAGCAGCGTAGGTAGGAGGTCTAATGAAAAACTGTTTTTT.

This clone has just a few counts. This sequence joins TRBV6-8 and TRBJ1-2; tentatively, D is TRBD1 (5 bases). Germline loops: CDR1 MNHGY, CDR2 SAAAGT. V was pared by 6 bases and J by 7 bases, with 18 bases between. This CDR3 spans 14 amino acids. For the CDR3, the DNA is TGTGCCAGCAGCGCCTGGGGGACCGGAACTGGCTACACCTTC. Amino acids: CASSAWGTGTGYTF.

The rearrangement links TRBV30 to TRBJ1-4; D gene unclear. This CDR3 has 13 amino acids. CDR1 and CDR2 (germline): GTSNPN, SVGIG (reference sequence). V was shortened by 1 base and J by 5 bases, with 8 bases between the two germline ends. The DNA for the CDR3 is TGTGCCTGGAGTGGGGGAGTAAATGAAAAACTGTTTTTT. It is translated as CAWSGGVNEKLFF.

This clone appeared a few times. The chain carries TRBV19 and TRBJ1-6; D may be TRBD1 (6 bases). Looked up from germline, CDR1 is LNHDA and CDR2 is SQIVND (reference sequence). The CDR3 consists of 17 residues. V was cut by 3 bases and J by 7 bases, with 19 bases left in between. The CDR3 DNA sequence: TGTGCCAGTAGTATCGGGGACAAGGTGTCGAGGAATTCACCCCTCCACTTT. It specifies CASSIGDKVSRNSPLHF.

The CDR3 DNA reads TGTGCCAGCAGCCCCTTCACAGGACCCTATGGCTACACCTTC. It is translated as CASSPFTGPYGYTF. This sequence joins TRBV14 and TRBJ1-2; D is possibly TRBD1 (5 bases). CDR3 size: 14 residues. Germline CDR1 and CDR2: SGHDN and FVKESK. The V end was cut by 4 bases, the J end by 4 bases, with 13 bases between.

The J gene is TRBJ2-7, the V gene TRBV9; 8 bases map to TRBD1. Per germline, CDR1 SGDLS and CDR2 YYNGEE. Unmatched junction bases numbered 17, after V lost 1 base and J lost 2 bases. This CDR3 has 19 amino acids. The CDR3 region is CASSVWYETGEIKPYEQYF. Here the CDR3 DNA reads TGTGCCAGCAGCGTATGGTATGAGACAGGGGAAATAAAACCCTACGAGCAGTACTTC.

This rearrangement joins TRBV30 to TRBJ1-1; D is unresolved. V gave up 4 bases and J gave up 3 bases, with 15 bases separating them. Germline-derived CDR1 and CDR2 are GTSNPN and SVGIG (reference sequence). The CDR3 runs 14 residues. CDR3 coding DNA: TGTGCCTGGACGAGAGGGATTGGGTACACTGAAGCTTTCTTT. Its translation: CAWTRGIGYTEAFF.

In its sample, this clone was seen a few times. The chain is built from TRBV30 and TRBJ2-4; D is unclear. This CDR3 comprises 13 residues. Trimming stripped 5 bases from V and 0 bases from J, with 8 bases between. Germline V lookup: CDR1 GTSNPN, CDR2 SVGIG (reference sequence). The CDR3 region has the DNA TGTGCCTGGGGGGATTTAGCCAAAAACATTCAGTACTTC. This sequence encodes CAWGDLAKNIQYF.

This clone is medium-sized by share. The chain carries TRBV6-8 and TRBJ2-2, with a tentative D call TRBD2 (6 bases). The V end was cut by 6 bases, the J end by 7 bases, with 15 bases between. The CDR3 loop spans 14 amino acids. CDR1 and CDR2 from the germline V gene are MNHGY and SAAAGT. CDR3 sequence (DNA): TGTGCCAGCAGGGAGTCCGGGGAGGTCGGGGAGCTGTTTTTT. It is translated as CASRESGEVGELFF.